The rows below give T cell receptor beta chains drawn from one sample of a study of cytomegalovirus exposure and HLA in healthy donors. Sequenced by immunoSEQ multiplex PCR; TCRdb stores in-frame clones only, minus some. Of 200,000 to 250,000 clones in the sample, about 72% were seen once. What was sequenced was PBMCs. The receptors were gathered from a male donor in good health and CMV-seronegative. The CDR3 runs from the conserved cysteine through the conserved F or W. The D gene is left open where the match is weak. Not all rows give a size; the values are once, few, many and, for expanded clones, a class.

TGTGCCAGCAGCGTAGGTCCCTCGACAGGCGGAAACTCACCCCTCCACTTT,CASSVGPSTGGNSPLHF,NA,TRBV9,NA,TRBJ1-6
TGTGCCAGCAGCTTAGCCGTGACAGGGCTCCCACAGCCCCAGCATTTT,CASSLAVTGLPQPQHF,few,TRBV7-9,TRBD1,TRBJ1-5
TGTGCCAGCAGTCGGGCCAGGGGCGATGAGCAGTTCTTC,CASSRARGDEQFF,NA,TRBV27,NA,TRBJ2-1
TGTGCCAGCAGCTTCCGGGGACAGGCAGCTGGCTACACCTTC,CASSFRGQAAGYTF,once,TRBV27,TRBD1,TRBJ1-2
TGTGCCACCAGCAGCGAGACTACCAATACCAATGAGCAGTTCTTC,CATSSETTNTNEQFF,NA,TRBV15,NA,TRBJ2-1
TGTGCCAGCAGCCGCGGGGGAGGGACGGACGAGCAGTACTTC,CASSRGGGTDEQYF,NA,TRBV11-3,TRBD2,TRBJ2-7
TGCAGCGTCTTTGAGACTTACCCCCTACCTAGCTTGAACACCGGGGAGCTGTTTTTT,CSVFETYPLPSLNTGELFF,NA,TRBV29-1,NA,TRBJ2-2
TGTGCCAGCAGCTTGGCAGCGGAAATCTACAATGAGCAGTTCTTC,CASSLAAEIYNEQFF,NA,TRBV5-4,NA,TRBJ2-1
TGTGCCAGCAGCTTAGGAGTAGTTGCCTACGAGCAGTACTTC,CASSLGVVAYEQYF,NA,TRBV7-9,NA,TRBJ2-7
TGTGCCAGCAGCTTAGACGGGATCGTCGGGGGCTACACCTTC,CASSLDGIVGGYTF,NA,TRBV7-2,NA,TRBJ1-2
TGTGCCAGTAGGCGATCTGGACAGGGGGCTAGAGACACTGAAGCTTTCTTT,CASRRSGQGARDTEAFF,NA,TRBV19,TRBD1,TRBJ1-1
TGTGCCAGCAGTTACTCATTGACTGAGAACACTGAAGCTTTCTTT,CASSYSLTENTEAFF,NA,TRBV5-6,NA,TRBJ1-1
TGCACCAGCAGCCCTCCGGGGGTAGCACCTACCCTCCCCGGGGAGCTGTTTTTT,CTSSPPGVAPTLPGELFF,NA,TRBV1,NA,TRBJ2-2
TGTGCCAGCAGCTTTCTGGGACAGAACACAGATACGCAGTATTTT,CASSFLGQNTDTQYF,NA,TRBV5-6,TRBD1,TRBJ2-3
TGTGCCAGCAGCGGACGGCTATTTAGGGACAAAGGGCCAGGGCGCTACGAGCAGTACTTC,CASSGRLFRDKGPGRYEQYF,once,TRBV9,NA,TRBJ2-7
TGTGCCAGCAGTTTCTACGCGACAGGGGGCAAAGAAAAACTGTTTTTT,CASSFYATGGKEKLFF,NA,TRBV28,TRBD1,TRBJ1-4
TGTGCCAGCAGCCCCCGACTAGCGGGAGGGCGGGATACGCAGTATTTT,CASSPRLAGGRDTQYF,few,TRBV7-2,TRBD2,TRBJ2-3
TGCAGCGTTGAGGCAGGGCGAAACATTCAGTACTTC,CSVEAGRNIQYF,NA,TRBV29-1,NA,TRBJ2-4